Following are 25 T cell receptor beta chains from one sample sequenced in a study of metastatic and nonmetastatic thyroid tumors. Patients were all untreated before their thyroid surgery. TCRdb re-called the PCR reads via MiXCR. Among about 7,900 clones listed, 26% were seen once. Material for sequencing was adjacent normal tissue. The receptors originated from a female donor with papillary thyroid cancer or a benign thyroid nodule (not recorded which). Some clones in this sample may be carry-over from other donors' samples.

V is TRBV13 and J is TRBJ2-7; 7 positions agree with TRBD2. This CDR3 region has 15 residues. Germline CDR1 reads PRHDT; CDR2 reads FYEKMQ (reference sequence). After removal of 2 bases from V and 0 bases from J, the junction contained 4 bases not matched to a gene. The CDR3: CASSLRGSSSYEQYF. The CDR3 DNA reads TGTGCCAGCAGCTTACGCGGGAGCTCCTCCTACGAGCAGTACTTC.

This clone is medium-sized within its sample. The chain recombines TRBV5-1 with TRBJ1-1; 7 bases match TRBD1. J was trimmed by 4 bases and V by 4 bases; bases with no gene match: 7. The CDR3 loop spans 14 amino acids. Per the germline V gene, CDR1 is SGHRS and CDR2 is YFSETQ. The CDR3 is CASSPQQGTTEAFF. The CDR3 bases are TGCGCCAGCAGCCCCCAACAGGGGACCACTGAAGCTTTCTTT. Full variable domain (rest looked up from reference TRBV5-1 and TRBJ1-1): KAGVTQTPRYLIKTRGQQVTLSCSPISGHRSVSWYQQTPGQGLQFLFEYFSETQRNKGNFPGRFSGRQFSNSRSEMNVSTLELGDSALYLCASSPQQGTTEAFFGQGTRLTVV.

J is TRBJ1-6 and V is TRBV30, with 8 nucleotides matching TRBD1. The CDR3 has 13 residues. The V gene end was trimmed by 3 bases and the J gene end by 9 bases; junction bases not matched to a gene: 4. Germline V gene sequence: CDR1 GTSNPN, CDR2 SVGIG (reference sequence). The CDR3 loop is CAWSAGTGSPLHF. CDR3 DNA: TGTGCCTGGAGCGCTGGGACAGGTTCACCCCTCCACTTT.

This clone is medium-sized by share. V gene TRBV12-3 or TRBV12-4 combines with J gene TRBJ2-5, with 7 positions matching TRBD2. This CDR3 comprises 16 residues. V gave up 5 bases and J gave up 10 bases; unmatched junction bases: 19. CDR3 region: CASSLQRLAPVSNQYF. The CDR3 region has the DNA TGTGCCAGCAGTCTCCAAAGACTAGCCCCGGTTTCCAACCAGTACTTC.

This clone turned up a few times. This chain links TRBV19 with TRBJ2-7, with unresolved D. This CDR3 region has 13 residues. Trimming removed 4 bases from V and 9 bases from J, with 16 bases in between. CDR1 LNHDA and CDR2 SQIVND come from the germline V gene (reference sequence). Written as DNA, the CDR3 is TGTGCCAGTAGTAATTTGCTCAGCCGCAGGCAGTACTTC. This translates into CASSNLLSRRQYF. Full variable domain (rest looked up from reference TRBV19 and TRBJ2-7): DGGITQSPKYLFRKEGQNVTLSCEQNLNHDAMYWYRQDPGQGLRLIYYSQIVNDFQKGDIAEGYSVSREKKESFPLTVTSAQKNPTAFYLCASSNLLSRRQYFGPGTRLTVT.

Judged by abundance, this clone is large. The gene calls are TRBV30 and TRBJ2-6, with D unclear. There are 12 residues in the CDR3. Germline CDR1 and CDR2: GTSNPN and SVGIG (reference sequence). The V end lost 7 bases, the J end lost 9 bases, and 13 bases lay between the germline ends. CDR3 sequence reads: CAYDSSVNVLTF. The DNA of the CDR3 is TGTGCCTACGATTCCTCCGTCAACGTCCTGACTTTC.

This chain connects TRBV28 to TRBJ1-1; D possibly corresponds to TRBD1 (6 bases). The CDR3 runs 14 residues. Trimming pared 1 base from V and 11 bases from J, leaving 17 bases between. CDR1 is MDHEN and CDR2 is SYDVKM in the germline V gene. CDR3 DNA sequence: TGTGCCAGCAGTTTATCCGGCTCGGGGGCCGGGGCTTTCTTT. Translation: CASSLSGSGAGAFF.

V and J are TRBV2 and TRBJ2-1; 7 positions match TRBD2. The trim removed 6 bases at V and 9 bases at J, leaving 14 bases unmatched. The CDR3 contains 15 residues. Germline V gene sequence: CDR1 SNHLY, CDR2 FYNNEI. In DNA, the CDR3 is TGTGCCAGCAGGGGAGCCGGACGGGGGGTGGGTGAGCAGTTCTTC. This sequence encodes CASRGAGRGVGEQFF.

V usage is TRBV6-6 and J usage is TRBJ2-2; weak D call: TRBD2 (5 bases). Between the trimmed V and J ends, which lost 4 bases and 1 base, there was a span of 10 bases. The CDR3 contains 15 residues. Germline values: CDR1 MNHNY, CDR2 SVGAGI (reference sequence). CDR3 loop: CASSLMGVNTGELFF. For the CDR3, the DNA is TGTGCCAGCAGTTTGATGGGAGTGAACACCGGGGAGCTGTTTTTT.

By share, this clone ranks as large (0.1 to 1%). The V gene is TRBV7-2, the J gene TRBJ2-6; TRBD1 matches 8 bases. The CDR3 length is 18 residues. CDR1 SGHTA and CDR2 FQGNSA come from the germline V gene. Trimming at V came to 3 bases and at J to 0 bases, leaving 7 bases not matched to a gene. The CDR3 nucleotides read TGTGCCAGCAGCTTCCGGGGACAGGCAGACTCTGGGGCCAACGTCCTGACTTTC. This translates into CASSFRGQADSGANVLTF.

This clone was found a few times. The gene calls are TRBV6-1 and TRBJ1-2, with 9 bases matching TRBD1. Germline loops: CDR1 MNHNS, CDR2 SASEGT. The CDR3 consists of 16 residues. The junction had 12 bases not matched to a gene; V was cut back by 6 bases and J by 4 bases. The CDR3 DNA sequence: TGTGCCAGCAGCCGCAGACAGGGGGAACTCTCCTATGGCTACACCTTC. It is translated as CASSRRQGELSYGYTF.

Relative to its sample, this clone is medium-sized. V usage is TRBV7-9 and J usage is TRBJ1-6; D is undetermined. This CDR3 is 13 amino acids long. V lost 5 bases to trimming and J lost 5 bases, with 7 bases between them. From germline, CDR1 is SEHNR and CDR2 FQNEAQ (reference sequence). CDR3 region: CASSPLNNSPLHF. The CDR3 nucleotides are TGTGCCAGCAGCCCCTTGAATAATTCACCCCTCCACTTT. The complete variable domain, with remaining parts taken from reference TRBV7-9 and TRBJ1-6, reads DTGVSQNPRHKITKRGQNVTFRCDPISEHNRLYWYRQTLGQGPEFLTYFQNEAQLEKSRLLSDRFSAERPKGSFSTLEIQRTEQGDSAMYLCASSPLNNSPLHFGNGTRLTVT.

This clone was picked up a small number of times. The chain has TRBV28 and TRBJ2-1, with D possibly matching TRBD2 (6 bases). This CDR3 comprises 13 residues. V lost 6 bases to trimming and J lost 3 bases, with 9 bases between them. Germline assignment: CDR1 MDHEN and CDR2 SYDVKM. CDR3 bases: TGTGCCAGCAGGGGCGGGATCTACAATGAGCAGTTCTTC. This encodes CASRGGIYNEQFF. The variable domain in full, with the rest retrieved from reference TRBV28 and TRBJ2-1, is DVKVTQSSRYLVKRTGEKVFLECVQDMDHENMFWYRQDPGLGLRLIYFSYDVKMKEKGDIPEGYSVSREKKERFSLILESASTNQTSMYLCASRGGIYNEQFFGPGTRLTVL.

By share, this clone counts as medium-sized. The J gene is TRBJ2-5, the V gene TRBV6-1; a possible D gene is TRBD1 (6 bases). The CDR3 is 15 residues long. V was cut by 5 bases and J by 5 bases, with 18 bases left in between. Per germline, CDR1 MNHNS and CDR2 SASEGT. The CDR3 sequence: CASSSLGAAEETQYF. CDR3 in DNA: TGTGCCAGCAGTTCCTTGGGGGCGGCTGAGGAGACCCAGTACTTC.

This clone has a handful of counts. The rearrangement links TRBV11-3 to TRBJ2-7; 7 bases align to TRBD2. The CDR3 totals 14 residues. The germline V gene encodes CDR1 SGHNT and CDR2 YENEEA. Trimming took 5 bases from V and 2 from J; bases not matched to a gene: 6. CDR3: CASSPVAGAYEQYF. The CDR3, as DNA: TGTGCCAGCAGCCCAGTGGCGGGAGCCTACGAGCAGTACTTC.

This clone was seen many times. The chain links TRBV29-1 to TRBJ1-2; no clear D gene. V gave up 3 bases and J gave up 8 bases, with 16 bases separating them. Germline V gene data show CDR1 as SQVTM and CDR2 as ANQGSEA. The CDR3 spans 13 residues. CDR3 loop: CSVESFYQRGYTF. Here the CDR3 DNA reads TGCAGCGTTGAGTCCTTTTATCAGAGGGGCTACACCTTC.

V gene TRBV5-1 combines with J gene TRBJ2-1; 7 bases align to TRBD2. The V gene's germline CDR1 is SGHRS and CDR2 YFSETQ. This CDR3 is 15 amino acids long. J gave up 3 bases and V 0 bases, and 3 bases lay outside the gene matches. Here the CDR3 reads CASSLAGTNYNEQFF. CDR3 sequence (DNA): TGCGCCAGCAGCTTGGCCGGGACTAACTACAATGAGCAGTTCTTC.

The chain has TRBV7-3 and TRBJ2-1; 10 positions match TRBD1. The CDR3 totals 16 residues. The J segment lost 6 bases and the V segment lost 4 bases, leaving 9 bases of the junction unmatched. Germline V gene data show CDR1 as SGHTA and CDR2 as FQGTGA. Here the CDR3 reads CASSSRQGASGNEQFF. CDR3 sequence (DNA): TGTGCCAGCAGCTCGAGACAGGGGGCCAGCGGCAATGAGCAGTTCTTC.

By share of the sample, this clone is medium-sized. The chain carries TRBV3-1 and TRBJ1-1, with D uncertain. There are 15 residues in the CDR3. Trimming shortened V by 0 bases and J by 1 base, and 9 bases separated the two germline ends. CDR1 LGHDT and CDR2 YNNKEL come from the germline V gene (reference sequence). DNA for the CDR3: TGTGCCAGCAGCCAAGATCGGGGTAAGAACACTGAAGCTTTCTTT. Translated: CASSQDRGKNTEAFF. The full variable domain, with the rest looked up from reference TRBV3-1 and TRBJ1-1, is DTAVSQTPKYLVTQMGNDKSIKCEQNLGHDTMYWYKQDSKKFLKIMFSYNNKELIINETVPNRFSPKSPDKAHLNLHINSLELGDSAVYFCASSQDRGKNTEAFFGQGTRLTVV.

Regarding this clone: An end of the junction differs from the germline gene, which may be a read error. The chain links TRBV6-1 to TRBJ2-5; D may be TRBD2 (9 bases). Germline-derived CDR1 and CDR2 are MNHNS and SASEGT. CDR3 length equals 18 residues. The CDR3 DNA sequence: TGTGCCAGCAGGACAGGGGCCCGACTAGCGGTGGGGGGGGAGACCCATTACTTC. Translating gives CASRTGARLAVGGETHYF.

By share, this clone counts as medium-sized (0.01 to 0.1%). J is TRBJ2-1 and V is TRBV7-2; no clear D. The germline CDR1 and CDR2 sequences are SGHTA and FQGNSA. The CDR3 contains 17 residues. Deletions cut 1 base from V and 2 bases from J, with 15 bases between. The CDR3 here is CASSLVSSQGPYNEQFF. The CDR3 coding sequence is TGTGCCAGCAGCTTAGTAAGTAGTCAAGGTCCCTACAATGAGCAGTTCTTC.

This clone is medium-sized. The gene calls are TRBV7-9 and TRBJ1-5, with D maybe TRBD1 (5 bases). The CDR3 has 18 residues. Germline-derived CDR1 and CDR2 are SEHNR and FQNEAQ (reference sequence). V lost 1 base, J lost 5 bases, and 21 bases lay in between. The CDR3 region has the DNA TGTGCCAGCAGCTTAGGAAGAAATCGGGACGGACGAGATCAGCCCCAGCATTTT. It translates to CASSLGRNRDGRDQPQHF. The full variable domain, rest sourced from reference TRBV7-9 and TRBJ1-5, is DTGVSQNPRHKITKRGQNVTFRCDPISEHNRLYWYRQTLGQGPEFLTYFQNEAQLEKSRLLSDRFSAERPKGSFSTLEIQRTEQGDSAMYLCASSLGRNRDGRDQPQHFGDGTRLSIL.

The genes are TRBV19 and TRBJ1-5; 8 bases are shared with TRBD1. The CDR3 has 14 amino acids. Unmatched junction bases numbered 3, after V lost 3 bases and J lost 5 bases. The germline V gene encodes CDR1 LNHDA and CDR2 SQIVND (reference sequence). The CDR3 here is CASSIPQGDQPQHF. DNA for the CDR3: TGTGCCAGTAGTATCCCACAGGGGGATCAGCCCCAGCATTTT.

Judged by abundance, this clone is medium-sized. The CDR3 sequence is CASSFNRDEQYF. CDR3 nucleotides: TGTGCCAGCAGTTTTAACAGGGACGAGCAGTACTTC. The V and J genes are TRBV28 and TRBJ2-7; D might be TRBD1 (6 bases). Germline CDR1 MDHEN, CDR2 SYDVKM. The CDR3 length is 12 residues. Trimming took off 3 bases at V and 5 bases at J, with 8 bases between the two ends.

The V call is TRBV7-8, the J call TRBJ2-3; maybe TRBD2 (6 bases). Trimming cost V 3 bases and J 2 bases, with 15 bases left between them. Germline V lookup: CDR1 SGHVS, CDR2 FQNEAQ. This CDR3 is 16 amino acids long. The CDR3: CASSFRAGPNTDTQYF. CDR3 DNA: TGTGCCAGCAGCTTTAGGGCGGGACCGAACACAGATACGCAGTATTTT.